The entry below describes one T cell receptor (beta chain). Method: immunoSEQ multiplex PCR; TCRdb's copy keeps in-frame clones and lacks some. Among about 40,000 clones, about nine tenths were seen once, and the ten largest hold 0.35% to 0.45%. This specimen comes from a study of T cell changes during pregnancy in multiple sclerosis. V was pared by 4 bases and J by 0 bases, with 16 bases between. This CDR3 is 18 amino acids long. Germline CDR1 and CDR2: MNHNS and SASEGT. The genes are TRBV6-1 and TRBJ2-6; D is ambiguous. This specimen was CD4+ T cells from peripheral blood mononuclear cells, taken in the third trimester of pregnancy. The sequence derives from a female donor with multiple sclerosis, enrolled in a pregnancy study. In DNA, the CDR3 is TGTGCCAGCAGTGTTCTGGGCAGGCTGAGCTCTGGGGCCAACGTCCTGACTTTC. This translates into CASSVLGRLSSGANVLTF.